Presented here are 21 T cell receptor beta chains from one specimen sequenced in a study of T cells in Graves' hyperthyroidism and ophthalmopathy (dated by TCRdb to the late 2010s). Libraries came from multiplex PCR. This sample was sequenced with an Illumina HiSeq 2000. The TCR beta CDR3 regions were amplified from the RNA transcripts. The first round of RT-PCR for the TCR CDR3 was performed with the HTBI primer set and the Qiagen OneStep RT-PCR kit. TCRdb trimmed the raw reads at Q25, called clones with MiXCR and kept productive beta chains. Entries are consolidated by CDR3 protein sequence, retaining the most common genes and DNA. This sample has around 690,000 distinct CDR3 sequences in its table, and 20% to 25% of those were observed once. Approximately 30% of the sample is taken by the ten largest. Sequenced sample: blood. The receptors come from a man in his thirties or forties with Graves' ophthalmopathy.

This chain joins TRBV6-1 and TRBJ2-7, with 8 positions matching TRBD1. The CDR3 has 18 amino acids. CDR1 is MNHNS, CDR2 SASEGT, per germline. The J segment lost 3 bases and the V segment lost 2 bases, leaving 15 bases of the junction unmatched. The CDR3 spells CASSEKGKEYRGDYEQYF. CDR3 sequence (DNA): TGTGCCAGCAGTGAAAAGGGGAAGGAATACAGGGGGGACTACGAGCAGTACTTC.

This clonotype came up a few times. The rearrangement links TRBV20-1 to TRBJ2-2; the D is unclear. This CDR3 spans 14 amino acids. V dropped 3 bases and J dropped 0 bases, with 8 bases sitting between them. Germline values: CDR1 DFQATT, CDR2 SNEGSKA (reference sequence). The CDR3 protein is CSARDGSNTGELFF. The CDR3 bases are TGCAGTGCTAGGGACGGTTCGAACACCGGGGAGCTGTTTTTT.

This clonotype was counted ten times or more. The chain joins TRBV5-1 to TRBJ2-3; 7 nucleotides line up with TRBD2. Germline V gene data show CDR1 as SGHRS and CDR2 as YFSETQ. V shed 5 bases and J 5 bases; nucleotides not matched to a gene: 11. This CDR3 contains 15 residues. DNA of the CDR3: TGCGCCAGCAGTCCTAGCGGCCTCCGCGGAGATACGCAGTATTTT. This encodes CASSPSGLRGDTQYF.

The J gene is TRBJ2-7, the V gene TRBV19, with 9 nucleotides matching TRBD2. The CDR3 spans 16 residues. V lost 3 bases and J lost 6; bases outside the gene matches: 12. CDR1 LNHDA and CDR2 SQIVND come from the germline V gene (reference sequence). The DNA for the CDR3 is TGTGCCAGTAGTATCCGGAGACTAGCGGTGATAGGCGAGCAGTACTTC. It is translated as CASSIRRLAVIGEQYF.

The gene calls are TRBV6-1 and TRBJ2-1; 11 bases are a match to TRBD2. The V gene's germline CDR1 is MNHNS and CDR2 SASEGT. Losses at the gene ends were 2 bases for V and 0 bases for J; bases not matched to a gene: 3. The CDR3 consists of 17 residues. In DNA form, the CDR3 reads TGTGCCAGCAGTGAACTTAGCGGGGGGGACTCCTACAATGAGCAGTTCTTC. It is translated as CASSELSGGDSYNEQFF.

This chain joins TRBV7-2 and TRBJ2-1, with D uncertain. Trimming took off 1 base at V and 8 bases at J, with 12 bases between the two ends. Germline CDR1 is SGHTA and CDR2 is FQGNSA. This CDR3 region has 14 residues. The CDR3 region is CASSLDPSRDEQFF. The DNA of the CDR3 is TGTGCCAGCAGCTTAGACCCTTCTAGAGATGAGCAGTTCTTC. Filled out from reference TRBV7-2 and TRBJ2-1, the complete variable domain reads GAGVSQSPSNKVTEKGKDVELRCDPISGHTALYWYRQSLGQGLEFLIYFQGNSAPDKSGLPSDRFSAERTGGSVSTLTIQRTQQEDSAVYLCASSLDPSRDEQFFGPGTRLTVL.

To note about this clonotype: It may be a read error: a sequence one base away is much more abundant. The chain has TRBV28 and TRBJ2-7; D is ambiguous. Trimming cost V 5 bases and J 7 bases, with 12 bases left between them. The CDR3 is made up of 12 amino acids. Per the germline V gene, CDR1 is MDHEN and CDR2 is SYDVKM. The CDR3: CASSVMGGEQYF. CDR3 DNA sequence: TGTGCCAGCAGTGTTATGGGTGGTGAGCAGTACTTC.

This clonotype was observed a few times. The chain links TRBV4-1 to TRBJ2-5; D unresolved. The germline V gene encodes CDR1 MGHRA and CDR2 YSYEKL. V dropped 0 bases and J dropped 2 bases, with 1 base sitting between them. The CDR3 extends over 12 amino acids. The CDR3 reads CASSQDQETQYF. DNA for the CDR3: TGCGCCAGCAGCCAAGATCAAGAGACCCAGTACTTC.

This clonotype was counted ten times or more. The chain employs TRBV3-1 and TRBJ2-2; TRBD1 aligns across 7 bases. The ends lost 4 bases at V and 1 base at J; junction bases unmatched: 6. Germline loops: CDR1 LGHDT, CDR2 YNNKEL (reference sequence). CDR3 length: 16 residues. The CDR3 here is CASSPTGARNTGELFF. The CDR3, as DNA: TGTGCCAGCAGCCCAACAGGGGCGAGGAACACCGGGGAGCTGTTTTTT.

The rearrangement uses TRBV10-3 and TRBJ2-6; D gene ambiguous. The CDR3 has 16 residues. In germline, CDR1 is ENHRY, CDR2 SYGVKD. The V gene lost 6 bases and the J gene lost 0 bases, with 12 bases spanning the gap. The CDR3 reads CAISTARSSGANVLTF. CDR3 DNA: TGTGCCATCAGCACGGCGCGTAGCTCTGGGGCCAACGTCCTGACTTTC.

The sample holds one count of this clonotype. A single base separates this from a much larger clone, so it may be a read error. The chain has TRBV10-3 and TRBJ2-7, with 10 nucleotides matching TRBD1. CDR1 ENHRY and CDR2 SYGVKD come from the germline V gene. CDR3 length equals 14 residues. V lost 8 bases to trimming and J lost 6 bases; unmatched junction nucleotides: 10. CDR3 residues: CAIPPGGTGVEQYF. CDR3 in DNA: TGTGCCATCCCCCCCGGTGGGACAGGGGTCGAGCAGTACTTC.

The gene calls are TRBV15 and TRBJ2-2; 10 bases align to TRBD1. Trimming cost V 2 bases and J 4 bases; bases outside gene matches: 4. Per the germline V gene, CDR1 is LNHNV and CDR2 is YYDKDF (reference sequence). The length of the CDR3 is 16 residues. CDR3 sequence (DNA): TGTGCCACCAGCAGAAGACAGGGGGCTAGCACCGGGGAGCTGTTTTTT. This sequence encodes CATSRRQGASTGELFF.

This clonotype was seen only a few times. CDR3: CASSLSGTSGTDTQYF. The CDR3 bases are TGTGCCAGCAGCTTAAGCGGGACTAGCGGGACAGATACGCAGTATTTT. This rearrangement joins TRBV7-8 to TRBJ2-3; 12 bases match TRBD2. The germline gives CDR1 SGHVS, CDR2 FQNEAQ. The CDR3 has 16 amino acids. The ends lost 2 bases at V and 3 bases at J; junction bases unmatched: 3.

The chain employs TRBV9 and TRBJ2-3, with no clear D. V lost 0 bases and J 4 bases, leaving 6 bases between the germline ends. Germline V gives CDR1 SGDLS, CDR2 YYNGEE. This CDR3 comprises 13 residues. In nucleotides, the CDR3 is TGTGCCAGCAGCGTAGTATGGGCAGATACGCAGTATTTT. This encodes CASSVVWADTQYF.

The J gene is TRBJ2-1, the V gene TRBV18; the match to TRBD2 covers 11 bases. J was trimmed by 6 bases and V by 3 bases; bases with no gene match: 4. The CDR3 is made up of 15 amino acids. The germline V gene has CDR1 KGHSH and CDR2 LQKENI. CDR3: CASSPSGTSGNEQFF. The CDR3 DNA is TGTGCCAGCTCACCGTCTGGGACTAGCGGCAATGAGCAGTTCTTC.

The V call is TRBV6-5, the J call TRBJ1-5, with 7 bases aligning to TRBD1. CDR3 size: 18 residues. Germline CDR1 is MNHEY and CDR2 is SVGAGI. J was trimmed by 2 bases and V by 4 bases; bases with no gene match: 14. The CDR3 region has the DNA TGTGCCAGCAGTTCCTTAACCGGGACAGTGAGGGGCAATCAGCCCCAGCATTTT. Protein sequence: CASSSLTGTVRGNQPQHF.

V is TRBV6-2 or TRBV6-3 and J is TRBJ2-3, with 12 bases that match TRBD2. Per germline, CDR1 MNHEY and CDR2 SVGEGT. V dropped 8 bases and J dropped 5; count of bases not matched to a gene: 8. The CDR3 contains 15 residues. The CDR3: CASHRLAGVIDTQYF. For the CDR3, the DNA is TGTGCCAGCCACAGACTAGCGGGAGTTATAGATACGCAGTATTTT.

This clonotype was recorded a few times. V gene TRBV7-2 combines with J gene TRBJ1-5; 9 bases align to TRBD1. Germline values: CDR1 SGHTA, CDR2 FQGNSA. Trimming removed 4 bases from V and 6 bases from J; junction bases left unmatched: 4. The CDR3 has 14 residues. Written as DNA, the CDR3 is TGTGCCAGCAGCTCGACAGGGGGGGGTCAGCCCCAGCATTTT. As protein: CASSSTGGGQPQHF.

This clonotype has a handful of counts. V usage is TRBV10-3 and J usage is TRBJ2-5; 10 nucleotides line up with TRBD1. Trimming cost V 0 bases and J 3 bases; bases outside gene matches: 4. The CDR3 is 16 amino acids. Germline V lookup: CDR1 ENHRY, CDR2 SYGVKD. CDR3 protein: CAISESGTGVEETQYF. The CDR3 DNA is TGTGCCATCAGTGAGTCGGGGACAGGGGTTGAAGAGACCCAGTACTTC.

The chain uses TRBV19 and TRBJ2-6, with TRBD2 as a possible D gene (5 bases). This CDR3 comprises 14 residues. Germline CDR1 reads LNHDA; CDR2 reads SQIVND (reference sequence). The ends were cut back, 10 bases at V and 4 bases at J, with 14 bases in the middle. CDR3 sequence reads: CATNVERGANVLTF. The CDR3 coding sequence is TGTGCCACCAATGTGGAGCGGGGGGCCAACGTCCTGACTTTC.

The sample holds a few counts of this clonotype. The chain joins TRBV24-1 to TRBJ1-2; the D is unclear. The CDR3 is 12 amino acids. V lost 4 bases and J 3 bases, leaving 5 bases between the germline ends. CDR1 KGHDR and CDR2 SFDVKD come from the germline V gene. The CDR3 DNA reads TGTGCCACCAGTGACCAGTACTATGGCTACACCTTC. It translates to CATSDQYYGYTF.